The 25 T cell receptor beta chains reported below all come from one sample, sequenced in a study of regulatory T cells in long-lasting Graves disease. The time point here: newly diagnosed GD, antithyroid drugs for less than 3 months. RNA isolated from PBMCs was used to make the TCR library. Arm-PCR with iRepertoire HTBI primers amplified the CDR3 regions for these TCR beta libraries. Each CDR3 protein is one row after TCRdb ran MiXCR on the multiplex PCR reads. The table lists roughly 610,000 distinct CDR3 sequences, roughly 16% of them singletons, with 9.5% to 15% in the top ten. These same records also appear under a second study, on T cells in Graves' hyperthyroidism and ophthalmopathy.

The sample consisted of peripheral blood mononuclear cells (PBMCs), taken at new diagnosis, from a patient treated with antithyroid drugs. The source of these receptors is a man younger than 30 with Graves disease.

Regarding this clonotype: With a much larger clone just one base away, this may be a read error. The CDR3 does not end in the conserved phenylalanine or tryptophan, so this is likely a read error. The CDR3 reads CASRRTERTEAFL. DNA of the CDR3: TGTGCCAGCAGAAGGACAGAACGCACTGAAGCTTTCCTT. V gene TRBV2 combines with J gene TRBJ1-1; D perhaps matches TRBD1 (6 bases). Germline V gives CDR1 SNHLY, CDR2 FYNNEI. The CDR3 covers 13 residues. The ends were cut back, 6 bases at V and 4 bases at J, with 12 bases in the middle.

This clonotype was detected many times. The chain joins TRBV20-1 to TRBJ2-7, with TRBD1 as a possible D gene (5 bases). Germline CDR1 is DFQATT and CDR2 is SNEGSKA (reference sequence). This CDR3 has 12 amino acids. The CDR3: CSASGPSYEQYF. CDR3 coding DNA: TGCAGCGCCTCAGGGCCCTCCTACGAGCAGTACTTC.

This clonotype was observed many times. The genes are TRBV2 and TRBJ1-1, with no clear D. The germline gives CDR1 SNHLY, CDR2 FYNNEI. The CDR3 consists of 13 residues. Trimming stripped 5 bases from V and 3 bases from J, with 10 bases between. This CDR3 is CASSYSWDTEAFF. The CDR3 DNA reads TGTGCCAGCAGTTACAGTTGGGACACTGAAGCTTTCTTT.

The rearrangement uses TRBV19 and TRBJ2-7; the match to TRBD1 covers 9 bases. Germline trimming cut 10 bases from V and 4 bases from J; bases unmatched to any gene: 8. Germline assignment: CDR1 LNHDA and CDR2 SQIVND (reference sequence). This CDR3 has 13 amino acids. In DNA form, the CDR3 reads TGTGCCATTTCACAGGGGGCGGCATACGAGCAGTACTTC. Its translation: CAISQGAAYEQYF. Using reference TRBV19 and TRBJ2-7 for the parts outside the CDR3, the full variable domain is DGGITQSPKYLFRKEGQNVTLSCEQNLNHDAMYWYRQDPGQGLRLIYYSQIVNDFQKGDIAEGYSVSREKKESFPLTVTSAQKNPTAFYLCAISQGAAYEQYFGPGTRLTVT.

This clonotype has a count of ten or more. The DNA of the CDR3 is TGCAGTGCTTTGACTAGCGGGAGAGGGAATACGCAGTATTTT. It codes for CSALTSGRGNTQYF. The rearrangement uses TRBV20-1 and TRBJ2-3; 12 bases are shared with TRBD2. V lost 5 bases and J lost 7; bases outside the gene matches: 7. The germline V gene has CDR1 DFQATT and CDR2 SNEGSKA (reference sequence). CDR3 length: 14 amino acids.

A few counts support this clonotype. J is TRBJ2-1 and V is TRBV10-3; the match to TRBD2 covers 8 bases. The CDR3 runs 18 residues. Germline CDR1 reads ENHRY; CDR2 reads SYGVKD. Losses at the gene ends were 6 bases for V and 0 bases for J; bases not matched to a gene: 13. The CDR3 region has the DNA TGTGCCATCAGCAGGTCCGGGCGGCGGGAGGCCTCCTACAATGAGCAGTTCTTC. The encoded protein is CAISRSGRREASYNEQFF.

This clonotype was counted many times. CDR3 region: CASSSPVGKHSGANVLTF. The CDR3 DNA is TGTGCCAGCAGCAGTCCGGTGGGAAAACACTCTGGGGCCAACGTCCTGACTTTC. The V gene is TRBV11-1, the J gene TRBJ2-6; D is undetermined. Germline V CDR1 and CDR2: SGHAT, FQDESV (reference sequence). The CDR3 runs to 18 residues. Trimming removed 5 bases at V and 0 bases at J, with 17 bases between.

This clonotype was seen a few times. The gene calls are TRBV6-2 or TRBV6-3 and TRBJ2-1; 9 nucleotides match TRBD2. The CDR3 is 15 residues long. V dropped 5 bases and J dropped 8; count of bases not matched to a gene: 10. Looked up from germline, CDR1 is MNHEY and CDR2 is SVGEGT. The CDR3 reads CASSEWVAGADEQFF. As DNA, the CDR3 is TGTGCCAGCAGTGAATGGGTAGCGGGAGCTGATGAGCAGTTCTTC.

This clonotype has a count of ten or more. The chain carries TRBV11-2 and TRBJ2-7, with TRBD1 matching 7 bases. Trimming removed 5 bases from V and 4 bases from J; junction bases left unmatched: 11. The CDR3 covers 15 residues. The germline gives CDR1 SGHAT, CDR2 FQNNGV. The chain's CDR3 is CASSTPGQKIYEQYF. CDR3 coding DNA: TGTGCCAGCAGCACGCCGGGACAGAAAATATACGAGCAGTACTTC.

This clonotype was recorded a few times. This may stem from a read error, because a much larger clone lies one nucleotide away. V gene TRBV7-9 combines with J gene TRBJ1-1, with D maybe TRBD1 (5 bases). The CDR3 loop spans 14 amino acids. The germline V and J ends were trimmed by 6 bases and 1 base, with 12 bases remaining between them. Looked up from germline, CDR1 is SEHNR and CDR2 is FQNEAQ (reference sequence). Here the CDR3 reads CASSFTRGNTEAFF. The CDR3 DNA follows: TGTGCCAGCAGTTTTACAAGGGGGAACACTGAAGCTTTCTTT.

This clonotype was picked up a small number of times. This chain joins TRBV7-9 and TRBJ1-2, with D unresolved. V lost 5 bases and J 7 bases, leaving 17 bases between the germline ends. The V gene's germline CDR1 is SEHNR and CDR2 FQNEAQ (reference sequence). This CDR3 spans 14 amino acids. CDR3 bases: TGTGCCAGCAGCCCCCCATCGGCAGTTACTGGCTACACCTTC. This translates into CASSPPSAVTGYTF.

This clonotype was observed at least ten times. The chain couples TRBV5-1 to TRBJ2-3, with TRBD2 matching over 8 bases. Per germline, CDR1 SGHRS and CDR2 YFSETQ. CDR3 length equals 16 residues. V shed 0 bases, J shed 6 bases, and the junction held 9 bases outside the gene matches. The CDR3 is CASSLEGTSFSDTQYF. For the CDR3, the DNA is TGCGCCAGCAGCTTGGAAGGGACTAGTTTCTCCGATACGCAGTATTTT. Supplemented by reference TRBV5-1 and TRBJ2-3, the full variable domain reads KAGVTQTPRYLIKTRGQQVTLSCSPISGHRSVSWYQQTPGQGLQFLFEYFSETQRNKGNFPGRFSGRQFSNSRSEMNVSTLELGDSALYLCASSLEGTSFSDTQYFGPGTRLTVL.

V gene TRBV20-1 combines with J gene TRBJ1-5; D gene uncertain. CDR3 length: 13 amino acids. Germline assignment: CDR1 DFQATT and CDR2 SNEGSKA (reference sequence). V lost 1 base to trimming and J lost 9 bases, with 13 bases between them. Written as DNA, the CDR3 is TGCAGTGCTAGAGTTACACATGGGAGGCCCCAGCATTTT. This encodes CSARVTHGRPQHF.

The chain joins TRBV30 to TRBJ1-1; no reliable D call. V lost 0 bases and J lost 4, with 9 bases in between. Germline CDR1 is GTSNPN and CDR2 is SVGIG (reference sequence). The CDR3 is 13 amino acids. The CDR3 bases are TGTGCCTGGAGTGTAATTAGCGGCACTGAAGCTTTCTTT. The encoded protein is CAWSVISGTEAFF.

This clonotype was detected many times. The chain uses TRBV28 and TRBJ2-7; 10 positions match TRBD1. The trim removed 7 bases at V and 3 bases at J, leaving 9 bases unmatched. CDR1 MDHEN and CDR2 SYDVKM come from the germline V gene. The CDR3 runs to 15 residues. CDR3 region: CASISGTGVHYEQYF. The CDR3 bases are TGTGCCAGCATCTCCGGGACAGGGGTCCACTACGAGCAGTACTTC.

Here the CDR3 DNA reads TGTGCCATCCCTCGAGCGGGATGCTTTTACGAGCAGTACTTC. Amino acids: CAIPRAGCFYEQYF. The rearrangement uses TRBV27 and TRBJ2-7; 7 positions match TRBD2. The V and J ends lost 10 bases and 4 bases, in that order; junction bases with no gene match: 13. Germline V gene lookup returns CDR1 MNHEY and CDR2 SMNVEV (reference sequence). CDR3 length: 14 amino acids.

This clonotype appeared a few times. The rearrangement uses TRBV27 and TRBJ1-1; maybe TRBD1 (5 bases). The V gene's germline CDR1 is MNHEY and CDR2 SMNVEV (reference sequence). The CDR3 extends over 15 amino acids. V was cut by 5 bases and J by 5 bases, with 18 bases left in between. CDR3 sequence reads: CASSQIPGGETEAFF. In DNA, the CDR3 is TGTGCCAGCAGTCAAATTCCGGGGGGTGAGACTGAAGCTTTCTTT.

This sequence joins TRBV6-4 and TRBJ2-1, with 9 positions matching TRBD2. Germline trimming cut 6 bases from V and 7 bases from J; bases unmatched to any gene: 13. The CDR3 loop spans 16 amino acids. Germline V gene sequence: CDR1 MRHNA, CDR2 SNTAGT. CDR3 protein: CASSVISGSGMNEQFF. CDR3 sequence (DNA): TGTGCCAGCAGCGTAATTAGCGGGAGTGGTATGAATGAGCAGTTCTTC.

This clonotype showed up many times. This chain joins TRBV7-9 and TRBJ2-7; the match to TRBD2 covers 9 bases. V lost 5 bases and J lost 5; bases outside the gene matches: 7. CDR3 length: 14 amino acids. Germline V lookup: CDR1 SEHNR, CDR2 FQNEAQ (reference sequence). CDR3 bases: TGTGCCAGCAGCATTAGCGGGAGCATGAACGAGCAGTACTTC. Translated, it gives CASSISGSMNEQYF.

This clonotype was recorded many times. This chain joins TRBV6-1 and TRBJ1-2; tentative D call: TRBD1 (5 bases). The germline CDR1 and CDR2 sequences are MNHNS and SASEGT. V was pared by 6 bases and J by 0 bases, with 17 bases between. The length of the CDR3 is 16 residues. This CDR3 is CASSSNTGHANYGYTF. The CDR3 DNA sequence: TGTGCCAGCAGCTCCAATACTGGACACGCTAACTATGGCTACACCTTC.

This clonotype was seen only a few times. The rearrangement links TRBV10-2 to TRBJ1-1; no reliable D call. The CDR3 extends over 14 amino acids. Germline V gene lookup returns CDR1 WSHSY and CDR2 SAAADI. Trimming shortened V by 0 bases and J by 1 base, and 6 bases separated the two germline ends. The CDR3: CASSESGGNTEAFF. CDR3 DNA: TGCGCCAGCAGTGAGTCGGGCGGGAACACTGAAGCTTTCTTT.

Turning to this clonotype: The junction departs from the called germline gene at one end, perhaps through a read error. V usage is TRBV7-9 and J usage is TRBJ1-4; D is unresolved. CDR1 and CDR2 (germline): SEHNR, FQNEAQ (reference sequence). The CDR3 is 13 residues long. The CDR3 here is CAGSPTVNEKLFF. The CDR3 nucleotides read TGTGCCGGCAGCCCTACAGTCAATGAAAAACTGTTTTTT.

Only a few counts were recorded for this clonotype. The V call is TRBV7-2, the J call TRBJ2-2, with D hard to call. The length of the CDR3 is 13 residues. Germline V lookup: CDR1 SGHTA, CDR2 FQGNSA. Trimming pared 4 bases from V and 7 bases from J, leaving 10 bases between. CDR3 loop: CASSSPLFGELFF. CDR3 bases: TGTGCCAGCAGCTCCCCCTTGTTCGGGGAGCTGTTTTTT.

This clonotype came up many times. V usage is TRBV27 and J usage is TRBJ2-1; 15 positions agree with TRBD2. The CDR3 has 14 residues. The V gene's germline CDR1 is MNHEY and CDR2 SMNVEV (reference sequence). The V gene end was trimmed by 4 bases and the J gene end by 8 bases; junction bases not matched to a gene: 0. The CDR3 DNA is TGTGCCAGCAGTTGGACTAGCGGGAGGGATGAGCAGTTCTTC. Protein product: CASSWTSGRDEQFF.

In its sample, this clonotype was seen many times. The V gene is TRBV2, the J gene TRBJ2-3; 8 bases are a match to TRBD2. The CDR3 runs 14 residues. The ends lost 8 bases at V and 2 bases at J; junction bases unmatched: 6. Germline loops: CDR1 SNHLY, CDR2 FYNNEI. CDR3: CASLTSGYTDTQYF. The DNA of the CDR3 is TGTGCCAGCCTCACTAGCGGATACACAGATACGCAGTATTTT.